Below, 18 T cell receptor beta chains from the same sample are listed, as sequenced in a study of regulatory T cells in long-lasting Graves disease. Time point indicated: newly diagnosed GD, antithyroid drugs for less than 3 months. PBMC RNA was the source of the TCR library. Building the TCR beta libraries relied on iRepertoire HTBI primers, and CDR3 regions underwent Arm-PCR. MiXCR was run by TCRdb on the multiplex PCR reads, yielding one entry per CDR3 protein. The sample records about 620,000 distinct CDR3 sequences, roughly 16% being singletons. The same data also contributed to another study, on T cells in Graves' hyperthyroidism and ophthalmopathy.

The sample here was peripheral blood mononuclear cells (PBMCs), taken at new diagnosis, from a patient treated with antithyroid drugs. The receptors derive from a woman younger than 45 with Graves disease.

This clonotype showed up many times. One end of the junction does not line up with germline, which may come from a read error. The V and J genes are TRBV28 and TRBJ2-5, with 14 bases fitting TRBD2. The germline CDR1 and CDR2 sequences are MDHEN and SYDVKM. The CDR3 spans 12 residues. The CDR3 is CASSPLTSGRVF. The CDR3 DNA reads TGTGCCAGCAGTCCCCTGACTAGCGGGAGGGTTTTC.

This clonotype was counted a few times. CDR3 sequence: CASSPREALYEQYF. The CDR3 nucleotides are TGCGCCAGCAGCCCGCGGGAGGCCTTATACGAGCAGTACTTC. The chain combines TRBV5-1 with TRBJ2-7; 8 nucleotides agree with TRBD2. The CDR3 totals 14 residues. Germline lookup yields CDR1 SGHRS and CDR2 YFSETQ. With V trimmed by 4 bases and J by 4 bases, 7 bases remained unmatched. The full variable domain, its missing parts supplied by reference TRBV5-1 and TRBJ2-7, is KAGVTQTPRYLIKTRGQQVTLSCSPISGHRSVSWYQQTPGQGLQFLFEYFSETQRNKGNFPGRFSGRQFSNSRSEMNVSTLELGDSALYLCASSPREALYEQYFGPGTRLTVT.

This chain joins TRBV28 and TRBJ2-1, with TRBD2 matching 9 bases. The CDR3 runs to 12 residues. V trimming: 3 bases; J trimming: 13 bases; junction bases outside the gene matches: 4. Germline V lookup: CDR1 MDHEN, CDR2 SYDVKM. The CDR3 region has the DNA TGTGCCAGCAGTTTGTCAGCGGGAGGTCAGTTCTTC. The encoded protein is CASSLSAGGQFF.

This clonotype was counted many times. J is TRBJ1-2 and V is TRBV6-1, with TRBD1 identical over 7 bases. CDR3 length: 13 residues. Germline values: CDR1 MNHNS, CDR2 SASEGT. The V and J ends lost 6 bases and 6 bases, in that order; junction bases with no gene match: 7. CDR3 region: CASRFLQGNGYTF. In DNA, the CDR3 is TGTGCCAGCAGGTTCCTACAGGGGAATGGCTACACCTTC.

The rearrangement links TRBV5-6 to TRBJ1-3; D is ambiguous. The CDR3 has 16 residues. Per germline, CDR1 SGHDT and CDR2 YYEEEE. The ends were cut back, 0 bases at V and 2 bases at J, with 12 bases in the middle. In nucleotides, the CDR3 is TGTGCCAGCAGCTTGGCCGCTAGGACGACTGGAAACACCATATATTTT. This translates into CASSLAARTTGNTIYF.

This clonotype has a handful of counts. CDR3 region: CASSSILSSNTEAFF. The CDR3 DNA reads as TGTGCCAGCAGCTCGATCCTCTCCTCAAACACTGAAGCTTTCTTT. The chain carries TRBV7-8 and TRBJ1-1; no reliable D call. V lost 4 bases, J lost 2 bases, and 14 bases lay in between. The germline CDR1 and CDR2 sequences are SGHVS and FQNEAQ. This CDR3 is built from 15 residues. Full variable domain (outside the CDR3, taken from reference TRBV7-8 and TRBJ1-1): GAGVSQSPRYKVAKRGQDVALRCDPISGHVSLFWYQQALGQGPEFLTYFQNEAQLDKSGLPSDRFFAERPEGSVSTLKIQRTQQEDSAVYLCASSSILSSNTEAFFGQGTRLTVV.

This clonotype was counted only a few times. The chain uses TRBV30 and TRBJ2-1; no clear D gene. The CDR3 covers 11 residues. Germline V gives CDR1 GTSNPN, CDR2 SVGIG (reference sequence). V gave up 0 bases and J gave up 15 bases, with 12 bases separating them. As DNA, the CDR3 is TGTGCCTGGAGTGTTCAGACCCACCGGTTCTTC. This gives the protein CAWSVQTHRFF.

Notes on this clonotype: A much larger clone differs by one base, so this may be a read error. The chain links TRBV12-3 or TRBV12-4 to TRBJ2-3; D gene uncertain. The DNA matches TRBJ1-1 better at its end, which makes the J call doubtful. The length of the CDR3 is 13 residues. The CDR3 DNA is TGTGCCAGCAGTTCCCGGGCGGGCACTGGAGCTTTCTTT. As protein: CASSSRAGTGAFF.

The table lists this clonotype with a few counts. The CDR3 loop is CASSTDRRKNQPQHF. DNA for the CDR3: TGTGCCAGTAGTACAGACAGGAGGAAGAATCAGCCCCAGCATTTT. The V and J genes are TRBV19 and TRBJ1-5, with D perhaps matching TRBD1 (6 bases). The germline V gene has CDR1 LNHDA and CDR2 SQIVND (reference sequence). This CDR3 contains 15 residues. V lost 4 bases and J lost 4, with 14 bases in between.

This clonotype was seen a few times. A much larger clone lies one base from this, so it may be a read error. This chain uses TRBV12-3 or TRBV12-4 with TRBJ2-1; 9 bases line up with TRBD2. The CDR3 length is 17 residues. CDR3 in amino acids: CASSLVAGEVGGYEQLF. CDR3 in DNA: TGTGCCAGCAGTTTAGTAGCGGGAGAGGTCGGTGGGTATGAGCAGCTCTTC.

In the case of this clonotype: Given a much more abundant clone one base away, this may be a read error. CDR3 region: CANSRYGKDGYTF. DNA of the CDR3: TGTGCCAACAGCCGTTACGGGAAAGATGGCTACACCTTC. The chain has TRBV14 and TRBJ1-2; D unclear. This CDR3 spans 13 amino acids. CDR1 SGHDN and CDR2 FVKESK come from the germline V gene. Drawing the rest from reference TRBV14 and TRBJ1-2, the complete variable domain is EAGVTQFPSHSVIEKGQTVTLRCDPISGHDNLYWYRRVMGKEIKFLLHFVKESKQDESGMPNNRFLAERTGGTYSTLKVQPAELEDSGVYFCANSRYGKDGYTFGSGTRLTVV.

The genes are TRBV30 and TRBJ2-7; TRBD2 is a possible D gene (6 bases). Germline loops: CDR1 GTSNPN, CDR2 SVGIG (reference sequence). The CDR3 is 14 residues long. V lost 0 bases to trimming and J lost 5 bases, with 14 bases between them. The chain's CDR3 is CAWSVFGRFHEQYF. CDR3 coding DNA: TGTGCCTGGAGTGTTTTCGGGAGATTCCACGAGCAGTACTTC.

Note on this clonotype: This may be a read error, as it is one base from a much larger clone. CDR3 in DNA: TGTGCCAGCCAGCCCACTGGAGACACCATATATTTT. This gives the protein CASQPTGDTIYF. The chain couples TRBV7-2 to TRBJ1-3; the D is unclear. CDR1 and CDR2 from the germline V gene are SGHTA and FQGNSA. The CDR3 is 12 amino acids.

The chain uses TRBV19 and TRBJ2-1; the match to TRBD2 covers 10 bases. Germline assignment: CDR1 LNHDA and CDR2 SQIVND (reference sequence). The CDR3 sequence is 17 residues long. V was clipped by 6 bases and J by 8 bases; unmatched bases: 16. DNA of the CDR3: TGTGCCAGTAGGATAAGGTCTGCTAGCGGGAGTCTGGATGAGCAGTTCTTC. Protein sequence: CASRIRSASGSLDEQFF. Together with reference TRBV19 and TRBJ2-1, the CDR3 gives the full variable domain: DGGITQSPKYLFRKEGQNVTLSCEQNLNHDAMYWYRQDPGQGLRLIYYSQIVNDFQKGDIAEGYSVSREKKESFPLTVTSAQKNPTAFYLCASRIRSASGSLDEQFFGPGTRLTVL.

With respect to this clonotype: Given a much more abundant clone one base away, this may be a read error. The CDR3 loop reads CASSPRGGQDDHEQFF. Written as DNA, the CDR3 is TGTGCCAGCAGCCCAAGGGGGGGACAGGATGACCATGAGCAGTTCTTC. The chain carries TRBV7-2 and TRBJ2-1, with D perhaps TRBD1 (8 bases). Trimming stripped 5 bases from V and 8 bases from J, with 22 bases between. The V gene's germline CDR1 is SGHTA and CDR2 FQGNSA. This CDR3 has 16 amino acids.

Of note for this clonotype: This may arise from a read error, as a much more abundant clone is one base away. The V call is TRBV2, the J call TRBJ2-7, with 10 bases matching TRBD1. V trimming: 4 bases; J trimming: 5 bases; junction bases outside the gene matches: 5. This CDR3 contains 14 residues. Germline V lookup: CDR1 SNHLY, CDR2 FYNNEI. The chain's CDR3 is CASSVGQGVNEQYF. In DNA form, the CDR3 reads TGTGCCAGCAGTGTCGGACAGGGGGTTAACGAGCAGTACTTC.

This clonotype was seen many times. The CDR3 bases are TGTGCCAGCAGCTACCGACCGGGCACAGATACGCAGTATTTT. This encodes CASSYRPGTDTQYF. This sequence joins TRBV7-3 and TRBJ2-3, with no clear D. V was clipped by 4 bases and J by 1 base, with 9 bases between them. CDR1 and CDR2 (germline): SGHTA, FQGTGA. The CDR3 consists of 14 residues.

This clonotype appeared many times. This chain links TRBV19 with TRBJ1-1; the match to TRBD1 covers 9 bases. The J segment lost 2 bases and the V segment lost 7 bases, leaving 5 bases of the junction unmatched. Germline-derived CDR1 and CDR2 are LNHDA and SQIVND (reference sequence). The CDR3 has 14 amino acids. CDR3 DNA sequence: TGTGCCAGTATTCAGGACAGGGGAAACACTGAAGCTTTCTTT. Protein: CASIQDRGNTEAFF.